These T cell receptor beta chains were read from a single sample in a study of CD8 T cells in ankylosing spondylitis. TCRdb fed the 5' RACE reads into MiXCR, producing one record per CDR3 protein. The sample has about 250,000 distinct CDR3 sequences; roughly a third are singletons. Sequences were obtained from blood, either unsorted or a sorted T cell fraction (not recorded which). Source of these receptors: a male donor with ankylosing spondylitis or in good health (not recorded which). Each CDR3 is given with its conserved first and last residue. D genes are given only for firm matches. Rows may omit the clone size; those that give it use once, few, many or a size class.

clone size,V gene,D gene,J gene,CDR3 DNA,CDR3 protein
few,TRBV20-1,-,TRBJ1-5,TGCAGTGCTAGAGATCGCGGGAATCAGCCCCAGCATTTT,CSARDRGNQPQHF
-,TRBV7-2,-,TRBJ2-2,TGTGCCAGCAGCTTTGGGACGACTCCCGGGGAGCTGTTTTTT,CASSFGTTPGELFF
-,TRBV5-1,-,TRBJ1-1,TGCGCCAGCAGCAAAACAGGAGACACTGAAGCTTTCTTT,CASSKTGDTEAFF
many,TRBV2,-,TRBJ2-7,TGTGCCAGCTACCGCCGAGTCCAGACCTACGAGCAGTACTTC,CASYRRVQTYEQYF
-,TRBV4-1,-,TRBJ2-7,TGCGCCAGCAGCCAAGTATTGGGGCGCGAGCAGTACTTC,CASSQVLGREQYF
few,TRBV7-2,-,TRBJ2-1,TGTGCCAGCAGTTCCGAGGGACCTGGTGGTTTGGAGCAGTTCTTC,CASSSEGPGGLEQFF
-,TRBV5-1,TRBD2,TRBJ2-3,TGCGCCAGCAGCTTCGCCGGGACTAGCGGCACAGATACGCAGTATTTT,CASSFAGTSGTDTQYF
few,TRBV12-3/TRBV12-4,TRBD2,TRBJ2-3,TGTGCCAGCAGTTTAGGCCGGGGAATGCGGCGGGGGGACCCAGATACGCAGTATTTT,CASSLGRGMRRGDPDTQYF
-,TRBV15,-,TRBJ1-5,TGTGCCACCAGCAGCCAGGGGCAGGGCAATCAGCCCCAGCATTTT,CATSSQGQGNQPQHF
few,TRBV12-5,TRBD1,TRBJ2-7,TGTGCTAGTGGTTTGGTAGTCGGAGGGGCTACAGGGGGACTCACCTACGAGCAGTACTTC,CASGLVVGGATGGLTYEQYF
few,TRBV20-1,-,TRBJ2-2,TGCAGTGCTCGGGACCTCACGAACACCGGGGAGCTGTTTTTT,CSARDLTNTGELFF
-,TRBV7-9,-,TRBJ1-2,TGTGCCAGCAACACACTCGGCGAGGGCCATGGCTACACCTTC,CASNTLGEGHGYTF
many,TRBV29-1,-,TRBJ2-1,TGCAGCGTCCGGTACAATGAGCAGTTCTTC,CSVRYNEQFF
few,TRBV12-3/TRBV12-4,-,TRBJ1-1,TGTGCCAGCAGTTTAGCCCTGAACACTGAAGCTTTCTTT,CASSLALNTEAFF
-,TRBV20-1,-,TRBJ1-6,TGCAGTGCTAGGTCGTGGGGTGATAATTCACCCCTCCACTTT,CSARSWGDNSPLHF
-,TRBV7-8,-,TRBJ2-5,TGTGCCAGCAGCAGGGTAGAGACCCAGTACTTC,CASSRVETQYF
-,TRBV5-8,TRBD2,TRBJ2-7,TGTGCCAGCAGCTTTGGTCCGGGGAGGGGCAAATCCTACGAGCAGTACTTC,CASSFGPGRGKSYEQYF
few,TRBV20-1,TRBD1,TRBJ2-3,TGCAGTGCTCAAGGACAGGGTGGAGTGGTACGCAAGTATTTT,CSAQGQGGVVRKYF
-,TRBV5-5,-,TRBJ1-2,TGTGCCAGCAGCCAGGCAGGGACTGGCTACACCTTC,CASSQAGTGYTF
-,TRBV27,TRBD1,TRBJ2-7,TGTGCCAGCAGTCTGACCGGGACAGCCTACGAGCAGTACTTC,CASSLTGTAYEQYF
few,TRBV20-1,-,TRBJ2-2,TGCAGTGCTAGGGTTGGGCAAAGGGGGGAGCTGTTTTTT,CSARVGQRGELFF
few,TRBV20-1,-,TRBJ1-2,TGCAGTGCTAGCCCAGAGGGATATGGCTACACCTTC,CSASPEGYGYTF
-,TRBV20-1,-,TRBJ1-2,TGCAGTGCTAGAGAAGGCAGGGACTATGGCTACACCTTC,CSAREGRDYGYTF
-,TRBV4-2,TRBD2,TRBJ2-1,TGTGCCAGCAGCCAAGATCTAGTGAGCGGGAGCTACAATGAGCAGTTCTTC,CASSQDLVSGSYNEQFF
-,TRBV18,-,TRBJ1-1,TGTGCCAGCTCACCATACGGGAACACTGAAGCTTTCTTT,CASSPYGNTEAFF
-,TRBV6-5,-,TRBJ2-3,TGTGCCAGCAGCGGAGGCGCAGATACGCAGTATTTT,CASSGGADTQYF
-,TRBV3-1,-,TRBJ1-4,TGTGCCAGCAGCCAAGAGTACAGGGATGAAAAACTGTTTTTT,CASSQEYRDEKLFF
-,TRBV5-1,TRBD1,TRBJ1-1,TGCGCCAGCAGCTCCTGGACAGGGACGAACACTGAAGCTTTCTTT,CASSSWTGTNTEAFF
few,TRBV11-2,TRBD1,TRBJ2-7,TGTGCCAGCAGCGTTCCCGGGACAGGGGTGGAGCAGTACTTC,CASSVPGTGVEQYF
-,TRBV20-1,-,TRBJ2-7,TGCAGTGCTAGAGACAGGGGTTACGCCTACGAGCAGTACTTC,CSARDRGYAYEQYF
many,TRBV11-2,TRBD1,TRBJ2-6,TGTGCCAGCAGCGATTACCGGGACAGGGGCTCTGGGGCCAACGTCCTGACTTTC,CASSDYRDRGSGANVLTF
-,TRBV10-3,-,TRBJ2-1,TGTGCCATCAGTGAGTGGGGGCGCTACAATGAGCAGTTCTTC,CAISEWGRYNEQFF